This T cell receptor beta chain was sequenced in a study of cytomegalovirus exposure and HLA in healthy donors (dated by TCRdb to about 2017). With regard to the full study: An earlier analysis of several hundred of the donors reported around 280 Gb of sequence data and 117 million unique TCR beta sequences obtained from roughly 170 million T cells. Approximately 300 gigabases of sequencing data and about 92 million unique TCR sequences made up an early release that covered several hundred HLA-typed donors. Of the 350 to 450 genotyped donors, 65% to 90% were placed in the genetic ancestry cluster associated with self-reported Caucasian donors. The study was designed to test whether signatures of past pathogen exposure could be identified by cataloging public T cell receptors. Using immunosequencing, the study profiled T cell repertoires from about 610 subjects and related those repertoires to cytomegalovirus serostatus. In addition to the first cohort of approximately 670 subjects, a separate validation cohort of under 150 different subjects was used. To predict cytomegalovirus infection status, the study combined high-throughput TCR immunosequencing, statistical association of individual TCRs with disease status, and machine learning. In a later analysis, previously published TCR beta repertoires from some 640 donors were re-analyzed and high-resolution HLA genotyping was added so that TCR occurrence patterns could be studied. Rather than drawing on any new phenotypic data, the later analysis identified candidate immune exposures from TCR beta sequences and the way those sequences occurred across donors. In an earlier analysis of 550 to 700 of the donors, high-throughput TCR beta sequencing was used to judge whether each TCR beta V gene segment behaved as functional or pseudogenic. Donor age, sex, ethnicity and CMV serostatus were compiled alongside the repertoire data. A later genetic analysis used genome-wide SNP genotypes for 398 of the 666 donors, treating that subset as a discovery cohort. Every repertoire in the discovery cohort had been generated on one and the same sequencing platform. Class I and class II HLA loci were covered by the typing at four-digit resolution. The number of donors typed differed by locus, with roughly 620-640 for A, B, C, DRB1 and DQB1, 522 for DQA1, approximately 580 for DPA1, and 400 to 490 for DPB1. Four to six DR-DQ haplotypes were handled as single units for association and clustering, since linkage in the cohort was strong. Across 300 to 400 genotyped donors of the cohort, an average of roughly 200,000 unique TCR beta nucleotide sequences per donor were sequenced, and roughly 20% of those sequences were non-productive.

Library preparation was by the immunoSEQ multiplex PCR assay. A mixture of 60 forward primers for TCR Vbeta segments and 13 reverse primers for TCR Jbeta segments was used in the multiplex PCR. The CDR3 region of rearranged TCR beta genes was amplified from genomic DNA by a multiplex PCR assay. Amplified TCR beta libraries were sequenced as 87-base-pair reads on the Illumina HiSeq System. As for how the authors treated the data: A later analysis tallied roughly 80 million unique TCR beta chains across the approximately 670 repertoires, and approximately 12 million of those chains were shared by two or more donors. A nearest-neighbor algorithm error-corrected the raw reads and collapsed the reads into unique sequences, merging closely related sequences to remove PCR and sequencing errors. V, D and J gene segments were assigned by aligning CDR3 sequences to IMGT reference sequences. For a sequence to be retained, at least a six-nucleotide match to both a V gene segment and a J gene segment was required. Rearrangements were called productive when the CDR3 lacked stop codons and stayed in frame with V and J; all others were non-productive. CDR3 was defined according to IMGT convention as the region running from the second conserved V-encoded cysteine to the conserved J-encoded phenylalanine. The earlier analysis of fewer than 750 of the donors excluded sequences that lacked an unambiguous match to a single V gene segment. In an earlier analysis of a few hundred of the donors, V segments were called functional above 56.7% productive rearrangements and were called segregating when the between-donor standard deviation exceeded 5%. To diagnose cytomegalovirus status from the catalog of TCR beta chain sequences, a statistical classification framework was built. In a later analysis, TCR nucleotide sequences were compared against IMGT/GENE-DB human TR gene sequences so that V and J genes could be assigned. The TCRdist pipeline was used in a later analysis to assign CDR3 sequences and most-parsimonious VDJ recombination scenarios. In a later analysis, each TCR beta chain was defined by its CDR3 amino acid sequence together with its V-gene family, and reads without a unique V-gene family were excluded. In a later analysis, 450 to 600 highly shared, low-generation-probability nucleotide sequences were removed to address suspected cross-contamination and a sequencing artifact. A later analysis calculated a clonal expansion index for each public chain from normalized within-repertoire ranks of inferred template counts. Generation probabilities in a later analysis came from a VDJ recombination model fitted to out-of-frame rearrangements, and those results were checked against IGoR. In a later analysis, hypergeometric tests were used to score TCR-TCR, TCR-HLA and TCR-CMV co-occurrence, with a repertoire-size bias correction applied to TCR pairs. False discovery rates were estimated in a later analysis by permuting HLA or CMV assignments 20 times. In a later analysis, co-occurring TCRs were grouped with DBSCAN, and TCRdist sequence similarity was added when clustering was performed within HLA-allele-positive subsets. For co-occurrence clustering, repertoires with fewer than 30,000 or more than 120,000 public chains were excluded, along with 4 to 6 repertoires with anomalous nucleotide sharing. TCRdb limited this immuneACCESS table to in-frame rearrangements with V and J called. A share of clones is missing; checked studies link under half to unresolved V genes, and the rest is unexplained. V and J calls plus clone size are reproduced from that table; the DNA served to infer D and trimming. This sample has approximately 86,000 clones in its table, and about 74% of those were observed once. The ten largest account for about 3% of the sample.

General conclusions and limits of the study: A total of some 180 TCR beta chains were listed by the study as associated with cytomegalovirus. Three of the identified cytomegalovirus-associated TCR beta chains were confirmed in vitro to be specific for cytomegalovirus antigens. Several of the top co-occurrence clusters appeared to be linked to parvovirus B19, influenza, CMV and Epstein-Barr virus, according to a later analysis. It was suggested by the authors that the approach could potentially be generalized to other disease states and immunological phenotypes. Because the 87-base-pair reads could not distinguish some IMGT-functional V segments, including TRBV6-2 and TRBV6-3, those segments were excluded. The sequencing pipeline was judged likely to have produced a cluster of highly shared sequence variants as a technical artifact. The presence/absence analyses assumed that sequencing depth was roughly uniform across donors, and that assumption may not be true. Correlated functional status among segregating V segments might reflect linkage disequilibrium, but an unknown experimental factor could not be ruled out. Immune exposure information for the cohort was limited to CMV serostatus. A further reported finding was that TCR beta sequences accurately predicted the HLA-A and HLA-B alleles for most subjects in the first cohort. In this cohort, only TCR beta chains were sequenced, and detectable features were limited by the absence of alpha or paired-chain data. The earlier analysis of approximately 540 of the donors excluded 15 to 20 rarely observed V segments, including chromosome 9 orphons, because counts were too low. In a later analysis, TCR association rates were found to vary across HLA loci, with the most associated TCRs seen for DRB1 alleles and the fewest for HLA-C alleles. Cytomegalovirus status was reported to be diagnosed by the classifier with high specificity and sensitivity in both the original and validation cohorts. Because HLA typing was unavailable for some donors at each locus, only the typed subset was used in association tests. In a later analysis, some 17,000 TCR beta sequences were associated with specific HLA alleles at a false discovery rate of 0.05. In a later genetic analysis, a missense DCLRE1C variant was associated with V-gene and J-gene trimming of TCR beta chains, and the association was replicated in an independent cohort. In an earlier analysis of roughly 500 of the donors, most TCR beta V segments appeared in productive rearrangements about 90% or about 30% of the time, broadly matching IMGT annotations. When HLA alleles, especially DR and DQ, strongly co-occurred, attributing TCR associations to individual alleles was difficult. Across donors, most TCR sequences were observed very rarely, whereas some public TCRs were present in many individuals. In a later analysis, most CMV-associated TCR beta chains were found to appear HLA-restricted, with HLA associations seemingly driven largely by CMV exposure. Compared with the 666-donor mean, donors in an Asian-associated ancestry cluster had fewer N-insertions in productive TCRs, according to a later genetic analysis. In a later analysis, HLA-associated TCR beta chains showed more clonal expansion and lower generation probabilities than non-associated chains that were equally common.

Germline trimming amounts to 2 bases on V and 4 bases on J, with 1 as the count of junction bases outside the gene matches. The CDR3 starts with the cysteine, ends with the phenylalanine, and has 14 residues. The kept DNA is CDR3 alone, 42 bases in frame from the first base. From the germline V gene (reference sequence), CDR1 is SGHKS and CDR2 is YYEKEE. On this clone: No cognate antigen has been identified for it. The sample holds no much larger clone one base away, and base qualities are not on file.

The cohort consisted of approximately 670 healthy bone marrow donors. At the time of sampling, all cohort members were nominally healthy, though unrecorded immune exposures were likely present. The donor tested CMV seronegative and was one of the 352 seronegative cohort members. Each donor provided a peripheral blood sample, and peripheral blood mononuclear cells were used for TCR beta sequencing. Genomic DNA extraction from the blood cell samples was performed with the Qiagen DNeasy Blood Extraction Kit. Material for sequencing was PBMCs. The TCR was taken from a man in his forties in good health and CMV-seronegative. Recombination connected TRBV5-5 to TRBJ2-2; TRBD2 matches 8 bases in the middle. The bases read TGTGCCAGCAGCTTTAGCGGGGCCACCGGGGAGCTGTTTTTT. It encodes CASSFSGATGELFF.